This TCR beta chain was identified in a study of blood T cell repertoires in COVID-19. Study information: Material from acute and convalescent COVID-19 was sourced from the United States, Italy and Spain.

TCRdb's copy holds only in-frame clones and misses some; the assay was immunoSEQ multiplex PCR. The table shows roughly 360,000 clones, with 70% to 85% occurring only once. Sequencing used peripheral blood. The clonotype was recovered from a human donor with acute or convalescent COVID-19. The donor label of this sample is uncertain.

CDR3 in DNA: TGCGCCAGCAGCTCGAGGTCGAGCTCTGGAAACACCATATATTTT. Encoded protein: CASSSRSSSGNTIYF. The gene calls are TRBV5-1 and TRBJ1-3; D call uncertain. Deletions cut 3 bases from V and 0 bases from J, with 10 bases between. The germline V gene encodes CDR1 SGHRS and CDR2 YFSETQ. The CDR3 loop spans 15 amino acids.